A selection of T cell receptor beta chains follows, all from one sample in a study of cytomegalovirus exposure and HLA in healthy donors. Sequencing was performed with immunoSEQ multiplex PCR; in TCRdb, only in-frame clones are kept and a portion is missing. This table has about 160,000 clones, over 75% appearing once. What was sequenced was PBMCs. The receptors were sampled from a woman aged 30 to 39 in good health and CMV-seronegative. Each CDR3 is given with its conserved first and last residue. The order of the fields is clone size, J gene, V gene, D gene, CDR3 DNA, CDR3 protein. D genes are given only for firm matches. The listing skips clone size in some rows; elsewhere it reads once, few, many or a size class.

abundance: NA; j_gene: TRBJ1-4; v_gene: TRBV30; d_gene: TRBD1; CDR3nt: TGTGCCTGGAGTCCCAGGGGGCTTTTTGAAAAACTGTTTTTT; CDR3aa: CAWSPRGLFEKLFF
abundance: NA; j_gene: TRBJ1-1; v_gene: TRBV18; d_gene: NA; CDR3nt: TGTGCCAGCTCCTCGGTTCTCGGGAACACTGAAGCTTTCTTT; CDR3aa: CASSSVLGNTEAFF
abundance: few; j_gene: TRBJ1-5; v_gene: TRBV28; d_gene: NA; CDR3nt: TGTGCCAGCAGTTTGAGGGCAGGGGTTCAGCCCCAGCATTTT; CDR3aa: CASSLRAGVQPQHF
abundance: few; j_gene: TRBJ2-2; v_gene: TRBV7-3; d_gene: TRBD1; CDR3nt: TGTGCCAGCAGGGCCGGGACAGGGGGTCGGACCGGGGAGCTGTTTTTT; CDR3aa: CASRAGTGGRTGELFF
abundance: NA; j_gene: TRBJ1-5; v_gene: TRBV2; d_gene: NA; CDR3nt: TGTGCCAGCAGTGACTTCGGCCGGGTTGGAGATCAGCCCCAGCATTTT; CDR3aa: CASSDFGRVGDQPQHF
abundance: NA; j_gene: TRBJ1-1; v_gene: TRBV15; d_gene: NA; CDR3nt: TGTGCCACCAGCAGAGGGAGTGAGGGGGGGAGGTGGAACACTGAAGCTTTCTTT; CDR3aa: CATSRGSEGGRWNTEAFF
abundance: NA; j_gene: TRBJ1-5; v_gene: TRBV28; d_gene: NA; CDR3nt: TGTGCCAGCAGCCCGGAAGGGGTCGGACAGCCCCAGCATTTT; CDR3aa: CASSPEGVGQPQHF
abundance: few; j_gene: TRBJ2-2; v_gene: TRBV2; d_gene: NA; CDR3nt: TGTGCCAGTTTGGGGGCGGTCGCTCCCGGGGTAAACACCGGGGAGCTGTTTTTT; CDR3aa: CASLGAVAPGVNTGELFF
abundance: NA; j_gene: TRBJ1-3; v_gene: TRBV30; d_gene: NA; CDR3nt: TGTGCCTTGGGGGGGTGGGGAAACACCATATATTTT; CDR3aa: CALGGWGNTIYF
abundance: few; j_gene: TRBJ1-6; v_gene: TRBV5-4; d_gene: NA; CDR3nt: TGTGCCAGCAGCTTGTTAGGGGCTAATTCACCCCTCCACTTT; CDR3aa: CASSLLGANSPLHF
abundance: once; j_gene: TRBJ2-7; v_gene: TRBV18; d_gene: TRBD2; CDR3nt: TGTGCCAGCTCACCACAACTAGCGGGGGCCTCCTACGAGCAGTACTTC; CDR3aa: CASSPQLAGASYEQYF
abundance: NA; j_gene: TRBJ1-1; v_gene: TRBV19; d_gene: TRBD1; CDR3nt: TGTGCCAGTAGTATACTCTCCGGGACAGCGGGCACTGAAGCTTTCTTT; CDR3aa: CASSILSGTAGTEAFF
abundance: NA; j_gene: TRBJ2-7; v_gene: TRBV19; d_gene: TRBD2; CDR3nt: TGTGCCAGTAGTCCGACTAGCGGGGGTTACGAGCAGTACTTC; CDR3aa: CASSPTSGGYEQYF
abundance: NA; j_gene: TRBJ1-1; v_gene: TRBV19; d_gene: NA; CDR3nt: TGTGCCAGTAGTATCACCTTCCTGGGCGGGGCTTTCTTT; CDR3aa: CASSITFLGGAFF
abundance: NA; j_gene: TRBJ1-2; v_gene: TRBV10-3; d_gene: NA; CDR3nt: TGTGCCATCAGTGAGTCGACTGGCGGACAGATCTATGGCTACACCTTC; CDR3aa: CAISESTGGQIYGYTF
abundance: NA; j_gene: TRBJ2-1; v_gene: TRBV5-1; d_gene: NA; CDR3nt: TGCGCCAGCAGCTTGACCCCTCCCGGTGAGCAGTTCTTC; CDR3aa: CASSLTPPGEQFF
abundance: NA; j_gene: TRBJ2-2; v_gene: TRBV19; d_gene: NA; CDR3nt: TGTGCCAGTAGTATCCAACTAAACACCGGGGAGCTGTTTTTT; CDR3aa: CASSIQLNTGELFF
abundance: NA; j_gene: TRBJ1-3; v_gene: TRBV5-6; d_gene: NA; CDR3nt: TGTGCCAGCAGCCCGTCCTCTGGAAACACCATATATTTT; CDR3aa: CASSPSSGNTIYF
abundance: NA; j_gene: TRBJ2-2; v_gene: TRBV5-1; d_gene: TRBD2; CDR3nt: TGCGCCAGCAGCTTGTACCTACTCGGACTAGCGGGGGGCTCGAACACCGGGGAGCTGTTTTTT; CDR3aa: CASSLYLLGLAGGSNTGELFF
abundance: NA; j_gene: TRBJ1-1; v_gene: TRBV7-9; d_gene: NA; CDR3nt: TGTTCCAGCAGCTTAGCGGCCCCTGAAGCTTTCTTT; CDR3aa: CSSSLAAPEAFF
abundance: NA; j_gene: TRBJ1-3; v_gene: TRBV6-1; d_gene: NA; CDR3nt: TGTGCCAGCAGCCTACAGCCTTACTCTGGAAACACCATATATTTT; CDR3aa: CASSLQPYSGNTIYF
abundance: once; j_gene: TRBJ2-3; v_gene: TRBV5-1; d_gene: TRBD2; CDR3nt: TGCGCCAGCAGCGTGACTAGCGGGGGCCGGGCAGATACGCAGTATTTT; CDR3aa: CASSVTSGGRADTQYF
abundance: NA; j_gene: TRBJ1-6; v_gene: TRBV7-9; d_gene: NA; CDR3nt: TGTTCCAGCAGTCCAGGGAATTCACCCCTCCACTTT; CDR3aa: CSSSPGNSPLHF
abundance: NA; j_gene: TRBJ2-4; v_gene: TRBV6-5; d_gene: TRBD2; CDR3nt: TGTGCCAGCAGACTAGCGGGCTCTGCCAAAAACATTCAGTACTTC; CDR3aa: CASRLAGSAKNIQYF
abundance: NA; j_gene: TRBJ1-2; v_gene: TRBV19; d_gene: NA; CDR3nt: TGTGCCAGTAGTGCCTTCTTAGTTGGCTACACCTTC; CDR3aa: CASSAFLVGYTF
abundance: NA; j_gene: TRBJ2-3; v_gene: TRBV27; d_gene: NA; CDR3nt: TGTGCCAGCAGTTTATCCCCTACGGTACGCACAGATACGCAGTATTTT; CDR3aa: CASSLSPTVRTDTQYF
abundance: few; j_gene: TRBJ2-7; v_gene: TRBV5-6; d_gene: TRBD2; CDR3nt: TGTGCCAGCAGCTTGGGGGGACTAGCAGAGCAGTACTTC; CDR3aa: CASSLGGLAEQYF
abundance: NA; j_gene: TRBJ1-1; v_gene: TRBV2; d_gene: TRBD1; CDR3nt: TGTGCCAGCAGTGAATCGGGACAGGGTGGCACTGAAGCTTTCTTT; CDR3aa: CASSESGQGGTEAFF
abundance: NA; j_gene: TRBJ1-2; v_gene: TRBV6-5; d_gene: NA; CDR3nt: TGCGCCAGCAGTTACCACCAAGATAGTACGGGAAAGGGCTACACCTTC; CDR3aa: CASSYHQDSTGKGYTF
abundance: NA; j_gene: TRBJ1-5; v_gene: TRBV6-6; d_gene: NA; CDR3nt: TGTGCCAGCACTAACTCAAGGATCGGGGATCAGCCCCAGCATTTT; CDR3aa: CASTNSRIGDQPQHF
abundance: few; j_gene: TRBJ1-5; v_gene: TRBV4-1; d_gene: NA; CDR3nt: TGCGCCAGCAGCCAAGGGGCAGTCAATCAGCCCCAGCATTTT; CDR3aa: CASSQGAVNQPQHF
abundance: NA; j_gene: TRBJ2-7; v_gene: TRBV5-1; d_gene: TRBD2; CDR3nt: TGCGCCAGCAGCGATCACCCTAGCGGGGGGAGTTACGAGCAGTACTTC; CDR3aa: CASSDHPSGGSYEQYF
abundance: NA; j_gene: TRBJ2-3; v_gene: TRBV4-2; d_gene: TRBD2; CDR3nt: TGTGCCAGCAGCCAAGATAAGTCGGCGGGGGGGCCTATTACAGATACGCAGTATTTT; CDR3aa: CASSQDKSAGGPITDTQYF
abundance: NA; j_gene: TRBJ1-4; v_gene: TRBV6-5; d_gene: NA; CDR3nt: TGTGCCAGCAGTTACTCGATGGGGGGGAATGAAAAACTGTTTTTT; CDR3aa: CASSYSMGGNEKLFF
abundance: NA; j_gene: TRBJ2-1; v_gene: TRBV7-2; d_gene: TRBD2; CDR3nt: TGTGCCAGCAGCTTCGGCGGGGGGGCGGGGAATGAGCAGTTCTTC; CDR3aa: CASSFGGGAGNEQFF
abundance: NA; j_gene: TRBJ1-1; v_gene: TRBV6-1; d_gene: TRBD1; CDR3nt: TGTGCCAGCAGTTGGGACAGGGGAAACACTGAAGCTTTCTTT; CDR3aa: CASSWDRGNTEAFF
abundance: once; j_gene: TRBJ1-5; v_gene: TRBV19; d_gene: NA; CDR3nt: TGTGCCAGTAAGAGAGATAGCAATCAGCCCCAGCATTTT; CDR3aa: CASKRDSNQPQHF
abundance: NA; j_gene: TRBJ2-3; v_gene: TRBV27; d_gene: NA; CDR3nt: TGTGCCAGCATTCCCCGAGGGACAGATACGCAGTATTTT; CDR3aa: CASIPRGTDTQYF
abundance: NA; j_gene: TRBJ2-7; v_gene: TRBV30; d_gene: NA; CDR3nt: TGTGCCTGGAGTGTAGGACATACCTACGAGCAGTACTTC; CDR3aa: CAWSVGHTYEQYF
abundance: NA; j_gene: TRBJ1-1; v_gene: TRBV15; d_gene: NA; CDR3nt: TGTGCCACCAGCCTCCGGGAGATGAACACTGAAGCTTTCTTT; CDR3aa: CATSLREMNTEAFF
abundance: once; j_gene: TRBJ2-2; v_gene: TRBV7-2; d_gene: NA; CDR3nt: TGTGCCAGCAGCCAACCAACTAGAAGCACCGGGGAGCTGTTTTTT; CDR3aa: CASSQPTRSTGELFF
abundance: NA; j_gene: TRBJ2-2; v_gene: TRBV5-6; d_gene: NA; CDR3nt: TGTGCCAGCAGCTTCTTGGTCGGAGGGAATCCCGGGGAGCTGTTTTTT; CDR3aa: CASSFLVGGNPGELFF
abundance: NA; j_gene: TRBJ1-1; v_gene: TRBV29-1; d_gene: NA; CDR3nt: TGCAGCGTTGAAGTTGCTTTTCCAGGTTACACTGAAGCTTTCTTT; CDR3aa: CSVEVAFPGYTEAFF
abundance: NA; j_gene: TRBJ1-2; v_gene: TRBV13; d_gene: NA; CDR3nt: TGTGCCAGCAGCTTCACCGGGACAACTCTAAACTATGGCTACACCTTC; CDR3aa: CASSFTGTTLNYGYTF
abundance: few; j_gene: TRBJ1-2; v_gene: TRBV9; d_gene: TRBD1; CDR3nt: TGTGCCAGCAGCTCCCGACAGGGGAGCCCCTATGGCTACACCTTC; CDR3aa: CASSSRQGSPYGYTF
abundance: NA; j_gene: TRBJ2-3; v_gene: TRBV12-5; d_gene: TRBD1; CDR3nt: TGTGCTAGTGGCGCCCCGAGGACAGGCGACACAGATACGCAGTATTTT; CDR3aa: CASGAPRTGDTDTQYF
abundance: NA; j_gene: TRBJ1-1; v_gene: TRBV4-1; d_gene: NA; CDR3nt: TGCGCCAGCAGCCAAGCTCGGTCGTTGAACACTGAAGCTTTCTTT; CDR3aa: CASSQARSLNTEAFF
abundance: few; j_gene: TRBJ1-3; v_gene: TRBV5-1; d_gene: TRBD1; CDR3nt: TGCGCCAGCAGCGCGGGACAGGTCTCTGGAAACACCATATATTTT; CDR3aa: CASSAGQVSGNTIYF
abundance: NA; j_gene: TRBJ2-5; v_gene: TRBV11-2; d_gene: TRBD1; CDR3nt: TGTGCCAGCAGCTCCTCTCGACAGGGGTCCTCCCGCAGGTGGGAGACCCAGTACTTC; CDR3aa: CASSSSRQGSSRRWETQYF
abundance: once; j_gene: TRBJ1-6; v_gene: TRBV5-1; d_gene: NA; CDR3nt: TGCGCCAGCAGCTTGGCCAAGGGGAATGGCTCACCCCTCCACTTT; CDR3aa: CASSLAKGNGSPLHF
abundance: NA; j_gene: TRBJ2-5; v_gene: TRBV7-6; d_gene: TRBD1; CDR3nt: TGTGCCAGCAGCTTAGTGGGACAGGGGGCGGGAGAGACCCAGTACTTC; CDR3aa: CASSLVGQGAGETQYF